This T cell receptor beta chain emerged from a study of Ad26.COV2.S vaccination and SARS-CoV-2 variants (dated by TCRdb to the early 2020s). Regarding the study in general: Vaccine-arm donors came from COV1001, a multicentre, randomized, double-blind, placebo-controlled phase I-IIa trial of Ad26.COV2.S in healthy adults. Ad26.COV2.S was administered intramuscularly at a dose of 5x10^10 or 1x10^11 viral particles, either as one shot or as two shots given 56 days apart. The TCR-sequenced set comprised approximately 32 samples: approximately 20 Ad26.COV2.S vaccine recipients, 5 placebo recipients and 8 SARS-CoV-2 convalescent individuals. TCRbeta repertoire sequencing served as the tool for gauging how specific and how broad the SARS-CoV-2-reactive T cell receptors were following Ad26.COV2.S vaccination. Participants in the trial were split at random into five groups of five each, receiving low-dose or high-dose Ad26.COV2.S once or twice, or else placebo on both occasions. Throughout the experiments and outcome assessment, investigators stayed blinded to trial group allocation.

The CDR3 runs 14 residues from the cysteine to the phenylalanine. The only DNA kept is the CDR3, 42 bases in frame from the first base. According to the germline V gene (reference sequence), CDR1 reads SGHAT and CDR2 reads FQDESV. At the junction V is shortened by 0 bases and J by 6 bases, with 12 bases in between. About this clone: Its antigen specificity is not known. There are no base qualities to consult, and no much larger clone falls within one base.

TCRbeta CDR3 regions were sequenced with the immunoSEQ Assay. After extraction, genomic DNA underwent amplification by bias-controlled multiplex PCR, followed by high-throughput sequencing. Processing in the source paper ran as follows. To quantify the absolute abundance of each unique TCRbeta CDR3 region, sequences were collapsed and filtered. T cell fraction was estimated by normalization of TCRbeta template counts to usable DNA, with usable DNA being measured through amplification of reference genes present in all nucleated cells. Repertoire TCRs were annotated as SARS-CoV-2-specific by exact matching of V gene, CDR3 amino acid sequence and J gene to a known reactive TCR set. The reference SARS-CoV-2 TCR set was derived from MIRA and filtered for enrichment in COVID-19-positive ImmuneCODE repertoires, a step that removed public or cross-reactive TCRs. Based on the MIRA antigens, annotated TCRs were further analysed at the level of specific ORF or position within ORF. Breadth was defined as annotated unique rearrangements over total unique productive rearrangements; depth was the summed frequency of those rearrangements. Group comparisons of TCR breadth used two-sided Wilcoxon rank-sum tests. TCRdb stores this immuneACCESS table with in-frame sequences only. Part of the clones is absent; in the studies checked, under half of the shortfall reflects unresolved V genes, and no reason is known for the rest. V, J and clone size are taken as reported in that table, and D and trimming were inferred from the DNA itself. For this sample the table gives about 430,000 clones, of which roughly 90% were detected only once. 12% of the sample lies in the top ten.

The treatment or condition label, as the study defines it: 19 received Ad26.COV2.S at low or high dose, single or two shots; roughly 5 received placebo; per-sample allocation not given. For vaccine and placebo recipients, the sequenced repertoires came from samples collected on day 63 after the first injection. Between 29 July and 7 August 2020, Cohort 1b enrolled fewer than 30 adults aged 18-55 years at one site in Boston, USA. As a vaccine, Ad26.COV2.S was a replication-incompetent adenovirus type 26 vector that expressed a prefusion-stabilized SARS-CoV-2 spike protein derived from the original Wuhan strain. On the study overall, not on this receptor specifically: Ad26.COV2.S recipients had higher spike-specific TCR breadth than placebo recipients (P = 0.0014). Vaccine and placebo recipients had similar non-spike TCR breadth, a finding consistent with the vaccine containing only spike. Comparing responses between vaccine doses or regimens was not something the study was powered to do. After vaccination, substantial breadth of spike-specific CD8+ and CD4+ T cell responses was reported. According to the authors, total T cell responses may have been underestimated by the TCR breadth and depth analyses.

The sequence was obtained from a person between 18 and 65 years old who received the Ad26.COV2.S COVID-19 vaccine or a placebo. This material consisted of peripheral blood, taken in a trial of Ad26.COV2.S vaccine versus placebo. The V and J genes are TRBV11-1 and TRBJ2-7, and the D gene may be TRBD2, 6 bases matching. In nucleotides, the sequence is TGTGCCAGCAGCTTAGCGTCTACTAGCAGCGAGCAGTACTTC. The encoded protein is CASSLASTSSEQYF.